This paragraph covers one T cell receptor (beta chain) sequence. This CDR3 comprises 16 residues. Trimming cost V 6 bases and J 0 bases; bases outside gene matches: 4. Germline assignment: CDR1 SNHLY and CDR2 FYNNEI. This sample is drawn from a study of blood T cell repertoires in COVID-19. Study context: Specimens from acute and convalescent COVID-19 originated in the United States, Italy and Spain.

Methods used by the authors: Scientists estimated how many nucleated cells there were by amplifying reference gene primers. Here immunoSEQ multiplex PCR was the method, and the copy in TCRdb shows in-frame clones only, minus some. V and J calls and clone size are copied from that table; D and trimming were computed from the DNA. Of about 370,000 clones listed, 80% to 90% are singletons. The sequenced sample consisted of peripheral blood. The TCR was taken from a woman aged 30 to 39 with COVID-19, enrolled during active disease. This rearrangement joins TRBV2 to TRBJ1-4, with 10 bases identical to TRBD1. CDR3 loop: CASRLGTGATNEKLFF. Written as DNA, the CDR3 is TGTGCCAGCAGGCTTGGGACAGGGGCAACTAATGAAAAACTGTTTTTT.